This TCR beta chain was recovered during a study of blood T cell repertoires in COVID-19. Study background: Samples representing acute and convalescent COVID-19 were sourced from the United States, Italy and Spain. T cells, B-cell-depleted T cells, or PBMCs provided the cDNA or gDNA that served as material.

Trimming stripped 5 bases from V and 5 bases from J, with 9 bases between. CDR3 length equals 13 residues. In germline, CDR1 is SNHLY, CDR2 FYNNEI. Sequencing used immunoSEQ multiplex PCR; TCRdb keeps in-frame clones, though not all of them. The data show under 250,000 clones, with around 86% seen just once and roughly 2% held by the top ten. The chain employs TRBV2 and TRBJ2-2; TRBD1 is a possible D gene (5 bases). This receptor was taken from a man between 25 and 39 years old who had recovered from COVID-19. Sequencing was carried out using peripheral blood. The CDR3 region has the DNA TGTGCCAGCAGTAAGGGGTGGACCGGGGAGCTGTTTTTT. As protein: CASSKGWTGELFF.